The T cell receptor (beta chain) described here comes from a study of blood T cell repertoires in COVID-19. V lost 5 bases to trimming and J lost 4 bases; unmatched junction nucleotides: 10. The CDR3 loop spans 16 amino acids. The V gene's germline CDR1 is KGHSH and CDR2 LQKENI. Only in-frame clones appear in the TCRdb table, and some are missing; sequencing was by immunoSEQ multiplex PCR. The repertoire has 150,000 to 200,000 clones, 81% of them found once; the top ten carry around 12%. This chain links TRBV18 with TRBJ2-1, with 8 bases identical to TRBD1. Material: peripheral blood. The receptor was isolated from a woman of 80 years or more with COVID-19, enrolled during active disease. The chain's CDR3 is CASSGSGGNGYNEQFF. In DNA form, the CDR3 reads TGTGCCAGCTCAGGATCAGGGGGCAACGGTTACAATGAGCAGTTCTTC.